The source of this T cell receptor (beta chain) is a study of cytomegalovirus exposure and HLA in healthy donors. About the study: Approximately 85 million unique TCRs from HLA-typed donors were held in an early release of data. Notes on the study in general: Accurate prediction of most subjects' HLA-A and HLA-B alleles from TCR beta sequences was reported. Overall, 164 TCR beta chains were annotated as cytomegalovirus-associated.

This clone was observed a few times. Its antigen remains unknown. Trimming stripped 1 base from V and 5 bases from J, with 11 bases between. Germline values: CDR1 LNHNV, CDR2 YYDKDF (reference sequence). This CDR3 has 14 residues. Use of 60 Vbeta and 13 Jbeta primers characterized the PCR. Per the study methods: In a later analysis, approximately 80 million unique TCR beta chains included roughly 11 million shared by two or more donors. Profiling relied on immunoSEQ multiplex PCR, and the TCRdb table lists in-frame clones only, not all of them. The V and J calls and the clone size are those of that table, but D and trimming were determined from the DNA. The table lists around 110,000 clones, approximately 67% of them singletons.

The V call is TRBV15, the J call TRBJ2-5, with a tentative D call TRBD2 (6 bases). Material for sequencing was PBMCs. This TCR was sampled from a man aged 18 to 35 in good health and CMV-seronegative. CDR3 in amino acids: CATSRGGIRETQYF. CDR3 DNA sequence: TGTGCCACCAGCAGAGGCGGGATTAGGGAGACCCAGTACTTC.